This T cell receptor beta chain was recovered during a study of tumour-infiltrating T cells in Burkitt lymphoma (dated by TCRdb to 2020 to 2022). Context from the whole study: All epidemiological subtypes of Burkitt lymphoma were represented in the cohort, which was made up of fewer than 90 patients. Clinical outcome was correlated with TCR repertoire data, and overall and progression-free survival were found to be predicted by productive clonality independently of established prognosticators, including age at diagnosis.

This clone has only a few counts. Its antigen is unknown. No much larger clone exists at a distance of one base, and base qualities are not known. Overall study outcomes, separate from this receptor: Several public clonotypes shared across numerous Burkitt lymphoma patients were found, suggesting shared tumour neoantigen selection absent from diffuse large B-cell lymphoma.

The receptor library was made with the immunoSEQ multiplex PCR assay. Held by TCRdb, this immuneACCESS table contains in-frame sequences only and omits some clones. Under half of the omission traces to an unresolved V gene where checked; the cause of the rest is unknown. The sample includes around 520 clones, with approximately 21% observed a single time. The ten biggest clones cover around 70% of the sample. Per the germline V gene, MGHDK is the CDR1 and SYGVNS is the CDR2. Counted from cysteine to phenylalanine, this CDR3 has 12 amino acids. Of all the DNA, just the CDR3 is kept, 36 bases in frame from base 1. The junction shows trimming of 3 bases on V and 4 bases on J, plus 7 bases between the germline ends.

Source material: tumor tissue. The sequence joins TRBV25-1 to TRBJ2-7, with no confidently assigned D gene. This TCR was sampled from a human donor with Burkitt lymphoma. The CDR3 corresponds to CASSDWAYEQYF. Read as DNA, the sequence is TGTGCCAGCAGTGATTGGGCGTACGAGCAGTACTTC.